The rows below give T cell receptor beta chains drawn from one sample of a study of blood T cell repertoires in COVID-19. Here immunoSEQ multiplex PCR was the method, and the copy in TCRdb shows in-frame clones only, minus some. The sample lists fewer than 250,000 clones, about 87% occurring once. The sequenced sample was peripheral blood. These receptors all stem from a man aged 55 to 70 with acute or convalescent COVID-19. CDR3s include the opening cysteine and the closing phenylalanine or tryptophan. The order of the fields is J gene, D gene, V gene, CDR3 protein. D genes are given only for firm matches.

TRBJ2-5,TRBD2,TRBV5-8,CASSPGVGGYQETQYF
TRBJ2-3,TRBD2,TRBV4-3,CASSPTSGGLTDTQYF
TRBJ1-5,TRBD1,TRBV7-2,CASSSTPGQGNQPQHF
TRBJ2-7,TRBD1,TRBV13,CASSARQGPSYEQYF
TRBJ1-5,TRBD1,TRBV28,CASSLDRGRPQPQHF
TRBJ2-4,-,TRBV27,CASSFSGTGKNIQYF
TRBJ1-1,TRBD1,TRBV3-1/TRBV3-2,CASSQAGQPMNTEAFF
TRBJ2-2,-,TRBV2,CASRETGMNTGELFF
TRBJ2-1,-,TRBV12-3/TRBV12-4,CASTSSGGEQFF
TRBJ2-5,-,TRBV19,CASSIGLGGAQETQYF
TRBJ1-4,TRBD1,TRBV20-1,CSANDRVNEKLFF
TRBJ2-1,TRBD1,TRBV29-1,CSVRHGQGEAYEQFF
TRBJ2-1,-,TRBV3-1/TRBV3-2,CASSPQIYNEQFF
TRBJ1-5,TRBD1,TRBV3-1/TRBV3-2,CASSLGQGGNQPQHF
TRBJ2-1,TRBD2,TRBV3-1/TRBV3-2,CASMETSGGAHEQFF
TRBJ2-7,-,TRBV27,CASSLYRDHEQYF
TRBJ1-6,-,TRBV7-2,CASSLGPDNSPLHF
TRBJ2-7,TRBD2,TRBV27,CASSLTSGAREQYF
TRBJ2-7,TRBD1,TRBV4-1,CASSQEGKGGTGWYYEQYF
TRBJ1-3,-,TRBV5-1,CASSLSPGYSGNTIYF
TRBJ2-5,TRBD1,TRBV29-1,CSARGRGGRQETQYF
TRBJ2-3,-,TRBV27,CASSLSMAANTDTQYF
TRBJ2-2,TRBD1,TRBV6-4,CASSDGTGGTGELFF
TRBJ2-5,TRBD2,TRBV11-2,CASSRVAGGWQETQYF
TRBJ2-3,TRBD2,TRBV5-6,CASSPAGLPSTDTQYF
TRBJ2-3,-,TRBV12-5,CASGLVQDTLDTQYF
TRBJ2-5,TRBD1,TRBV5-6,CASSLGTGGAETQYF
TRBJ2-2,-,TRBV3-1/TRBV3-2,CASRRGAGAGELFF
TRBJ2-7,-,TRBV2,CASKGQGSSYEQYF
TRBJ1-2,TRBD1,TRBV19,CASSRTGSGGYTF
TRBJ2-1,TRBD1,TRBV4-2,CASSQEAGGLTWNEQFF
TRBJ2-5,TRBD1,TRBV27,CASRRRQGSAETQYF
TRBJ2-2,TRBD2,TRBV28,CASSRGGYTGELFF
TRBJ1-2,TRBD1,TRBV5-1,CASSKGTGGQNYGYTF
TRBJ2-7,-,TRBV9,CASSAESGEQYF
TRBJ2-3,-,TRBV3-1/TRBV3-2,CASSPLYEDTQYF
TRBJ2-2,-,TRBV5-4,CASSSTGSDTGELFF
TRBJ2-6,TRBD1,TRBV30,CAWTLGQGAGANVLTF
TRBJ2-3,-,TRBV7-9,CASSPPRGATDTQYF
TRBJ1-5,-,TRBV7-2,CASSLDQGNQPQHF
TRBJ1-2,TRBD1,TRBV19,CASSTGGSYGYTF
TRBJ1-5,-,TRBV7-4,CASSNHRNSNQPQHF
TRBJ1-1,-,TRBV7-3,CASSLSPGEAGPLNTEAFF
TRBJ1-5,-,TRBV5-1,CASSLVPGQVANQPQHF
TRBJ2-3,TRBD2,TRBV6-6,CASSFTGTSSTDTQYF
TRBJ2-7,TRBD1,TRBV5-4,CASSAGQGYEQYF
TRBJ1-2,TRBD1,TRBV27,CASSNYRGTNYGYTF
TRBJ2-7,TRBD1,TRBV5-6,CASSLIGDRGRNEQYF
TRBJ1-1,-,TRBV27,CASSPQAFGTMNTEAFF
TRBJ1-5,-,TRBV6-2/TRBV6-3,CASSWWTRSSNQPQHF
TRBJ2-5,-,TRBV7-8,CASSLGLARQETQYF
TRBJ2-7,TRBD1,TRBV5-5,CASSLRTGIGYEQYF
TRBJ2-4,TRBD1,TRBV2,CAIGDSPLGGQYF
TRBJ2-1,-,TRBV19,CASSIGRSGNEQFF
TRBJ2-7,-,TRBV28,CASRLQGKGYEQYF
TRBJ2-7,-,TRBV2,CASTGLQGFYEQYF